This entry concerns a single T cell receptor beta chain. This CDR3 is 14 amino acids long. Germline CDR1 LGHDT, CDR2 YNNKEL (reference sequence). This record belongs to a study of T cells expressing NK-cell markers. Study information: Researchers got TCR beta repertoires out of sorted CD3+CD56+NKG2C+, CD3+CD56+NKG2C- and CD3+CD56-NKG2C+ T cells.

TCRdb reprocessed the 5' RACE reads and stores each CDR3 protein as one record, lacking DNA. The sample table includes about 460,000 distinct CDR3 sequences. This sequence joins TRBV3-1 and TRBJ2-7; the TCRdb call, TRBD1, lacks DNA for checking. The material sequenced was blood T cells: a sorted CD56 or NKG2C T cell subset, CD4+ or CD8+ T cells, or bulk PBMC T cells (not recorded which). This clonotype was sampled from a woman aged 45 to 65 in good health. The CDR3 loop reads CASSHSGSGREQYF.